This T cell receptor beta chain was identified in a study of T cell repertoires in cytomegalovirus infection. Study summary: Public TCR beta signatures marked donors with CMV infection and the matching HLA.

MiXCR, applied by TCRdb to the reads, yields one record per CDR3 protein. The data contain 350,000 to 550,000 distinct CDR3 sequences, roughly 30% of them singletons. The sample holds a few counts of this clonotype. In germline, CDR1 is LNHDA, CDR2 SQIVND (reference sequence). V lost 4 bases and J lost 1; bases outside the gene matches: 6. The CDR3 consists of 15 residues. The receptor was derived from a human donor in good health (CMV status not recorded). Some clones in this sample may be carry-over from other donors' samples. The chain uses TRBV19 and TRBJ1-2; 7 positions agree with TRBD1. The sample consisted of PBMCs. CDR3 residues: CASSTRDRNNYGYTF. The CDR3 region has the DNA TGTGCCAGTAGTACCCGGGACAGAAATAACTATGGCTACACCTTC.